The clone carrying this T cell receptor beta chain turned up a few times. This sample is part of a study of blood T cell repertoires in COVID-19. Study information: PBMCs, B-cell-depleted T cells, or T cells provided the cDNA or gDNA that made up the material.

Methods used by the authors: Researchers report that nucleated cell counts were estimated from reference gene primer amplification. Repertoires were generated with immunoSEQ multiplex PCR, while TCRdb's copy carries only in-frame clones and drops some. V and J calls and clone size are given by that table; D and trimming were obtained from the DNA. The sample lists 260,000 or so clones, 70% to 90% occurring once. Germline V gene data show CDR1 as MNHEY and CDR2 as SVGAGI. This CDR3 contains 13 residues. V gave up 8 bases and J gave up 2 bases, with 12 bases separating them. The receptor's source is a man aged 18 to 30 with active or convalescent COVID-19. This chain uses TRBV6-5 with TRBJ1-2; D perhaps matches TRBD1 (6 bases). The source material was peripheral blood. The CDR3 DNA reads TGTGCCAGCCAAGCGGGGGGCAACTATGGCTACACCTTC. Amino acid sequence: CASQAGGNYGYTF.